The source of this T cell receptor beta chain is a study of CD8 T cells in ankylosing spondylitis. Whole-study results and caveats: In ankylosing spondylitis patients, matched synovial fluid reportedly showed significant enrichment of disease-linked clones.

TCRdb analysed the 5' RACE reads with MiXCR anew, one entry per CDR3 protein. The sample yields about 130,000 distinct CDR3 sequences, about a tenth seen once. Many counts were recorded for this clonotype. No antigen is known for it. Germline values: CDR1 DFQATT, CDR2 SNEGSKA (reference sequence). The CDR3 length is 14 residues. Trimming left V 6 bases short and J 0 bases short, with 11 bases between. The specimen sequenced was blood, either unsorted or a sorted T cell fraction (not recorded which). This receptor was identified in a male donor with ankylosing spondylitis or in good health (not recorded which). The chain uses TRBV20-1 and TRBJ2-2, with D perhaps TRBD2 (6 bases). In nucleotides, the CDR3 is TGCAGTGCGAAGGGCGGGGCGAACACCGGGGAGCTGTTTTTT. Amino acids: CSAKGGANTGELFF.